This T cell receptor beta chain was recorded in a study of tumor and adjacent non-tumor tissue in lung cancer. About the research overall: The cohort had 12 adenocarcinoma, 2 squamous cell and 1 small cell patients.

The CDR3 totals 15 residues. Germline values: CDR1 MDHEN, CDR2 SYDVKM. The library came from three nested PCR rounds adapted from ARM-PCR protocols. TCRdb re-called the multiplex PCR reads with MiXCR, one entry per CDR3 protein. The table lists approximately 68,000 distinct CDR3 sequences, 75% to 85% of them singletons. The template was RNA from unsorted bulk tissue. The normal lung tissue was taken more than 3 cm from the tumor edge. As for this clonotype: The antigen is not known. One junction end disagrees with the germline gene, perhaps due to a read error.

Study-wide points: Higher tumor TCR diversity was associated with shorter survival. Normal lung showed higher cumulative top 100 clone frequency than tumor.

The sample consisted of distant non-tumor lung tissue. The origin of this receptor is a man in his sixties with non-small cell lung cancer. V usage is TRBV28 and J usage is TRBJ2-7; TRBD2 aligns across 10 bases. CDR3 nucleotides: TGTGCCAGCAGCACAACTAGCGGGACTTCCCACGAGCACTACTTC. Its translation: CASSTTSGTSHEHYF. Full variable domain (rest looked up from reference TRBV28 and TRBJ2-7): DVKVTQSSRYLVKRTGEKVFLECVQDMDHENMFWYRQDPGLGLRLIYFSYDVKMKEKGDIPEGYSVSREKKERFSLILESASTNQTSMYLCASSTTSGTSHEHYFGPGTRLTVT.